What follows describes a single TCR beta chain. Its specificity is unknown. The data derive from a study of T cell responses to AZD1222 COVID-19 vaccine. Study results and limitations: Donor demographics were predominantly white British with a female majority; clonal diversity may be underestimated. Recipients of two AZD1222 doses showed rising Spike-specific TCR breadth and depth. It was only after the peak T cell response that any repertoires were sampled.

The V end lost 5 bases, the J end lost 3 bases, and 8 bases lay between the germline ends. The germline gives CDR1 KGHSH, CDR2 LQKENI. The CDR3 has 12 residues. The repertoire was sequenced with immunoSEQ multiplex PCR; TCRdb's copy has only in-frame clones and lacks some. Here the sample spans roughly 150,000 clones, about 89% being singletons. The rearrangement uses TRBV18 and TRBJ2-7; D is uncertain. The sample in question was peripheral blood, obtained 28 days after the second AZD1222 dose. The source is an adult who received the AZD1222 COVID-19 vaccine. The CDR3 DNA reads as TGTGCCAGCTCAGATGGCTTCTACGAGCAGTACTTC. Translating it yields CASSDGFYEQYF.